This is a list of T cell receptor beta chains from one sample in a study of identical twins. TCRdb redid the calling of the 5' RACE reads with MiXCR, one entry per CDR3 protein. Of around 220,000 distinct CDR3 sequences listed, 11% to 15% are singletons. The sequenced sample was memory (CD45RO+) T cells sorted from blood. The source is a woman aged 18-29 years in good health. Each CDR3 is given without its conserved first and last residue. Each record gives: V gene, D gene, clone size, J gene, CDR3 protein. The D gene is left open where the match is weak. Clone size, where shown, is once, few, many, or a class for clones that have expanded.

>TRBV5-6|.|.|TRBJ2-4
ASSLQGTNKNIQY
>TRBV5-1|TRBD2|.|TRBJ2-2
ASRQASGRLGTGELF
>TRBV20-1|.|few|TRBJ2-7
SANGPPGDEQY
>TRBV20-1|.|few|TRBJ1-1
SALIDNTEAF
>TRBV20-1|TRBD1|few|TRBJ1-1
SAGTGMNTEAF
>TRBV7-2|.|few|TRBJ2-5
ASTLHPDETQY
>TRBV7-6|.|.|TRBJ2-1
ASTHRTLDEQF
>TRBV9|.|.|TRBJ1-6
ASSPAYGEYNSPLH
>TRBV30|.|few|TRBJ2-4
AWSVNGRNIQY
>TRBV27|.|few|TRBJ2-7
ASSAVGSEAYEQY
>TRBV11-2|.|many|TRBJ1-1
ASSLERNTEAF
>TRBV5-1|.|many|TRBJ2-3
ASGHDQTDTQY
>TRBV9|.|.|TRBJ2-5
ASSVGVGQGTQY
>TRBV7-9|TRBD1|many|TRBJ1-2
ASSHDRVSSGYT
>TRBV12-3/TRBV12-4|.|few|TRBJ1-4
ASSSGNEKLF